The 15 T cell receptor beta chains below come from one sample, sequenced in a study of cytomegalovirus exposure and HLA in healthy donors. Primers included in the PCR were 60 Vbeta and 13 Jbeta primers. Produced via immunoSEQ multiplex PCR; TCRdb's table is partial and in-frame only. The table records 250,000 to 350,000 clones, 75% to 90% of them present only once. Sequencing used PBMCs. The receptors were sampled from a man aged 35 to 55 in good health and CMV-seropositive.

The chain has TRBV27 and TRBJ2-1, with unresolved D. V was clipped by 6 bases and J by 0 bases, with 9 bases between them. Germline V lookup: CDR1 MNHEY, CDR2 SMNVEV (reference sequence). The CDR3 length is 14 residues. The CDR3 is CASSPGDSYNEQFF. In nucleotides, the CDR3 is TGTGCCAGCAGCCCAGGCGACTCCTACAATGAGCAGTTCTTC.

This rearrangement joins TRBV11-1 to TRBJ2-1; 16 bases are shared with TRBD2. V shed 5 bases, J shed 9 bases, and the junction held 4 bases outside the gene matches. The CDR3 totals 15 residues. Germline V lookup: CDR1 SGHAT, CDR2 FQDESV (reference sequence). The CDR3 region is CASSQGLAGGGEQFF. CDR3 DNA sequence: TGTGCCAGCAGCCAGGGACTAGCGGGAGGGGGTGAGCAGTTCTTC.

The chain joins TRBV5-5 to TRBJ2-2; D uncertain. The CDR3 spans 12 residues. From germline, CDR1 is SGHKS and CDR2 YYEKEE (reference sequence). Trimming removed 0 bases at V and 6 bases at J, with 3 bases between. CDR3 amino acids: CASSLAAGELFF. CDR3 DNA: TGTGCCAGCAGCTTGGCGGCCGGGGAGCTGTTTTTT.

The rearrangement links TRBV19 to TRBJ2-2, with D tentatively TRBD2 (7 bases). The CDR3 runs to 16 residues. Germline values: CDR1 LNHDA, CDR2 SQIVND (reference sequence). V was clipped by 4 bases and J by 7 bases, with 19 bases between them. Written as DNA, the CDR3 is TGTGCCAGTAGTAACAGGGACTACGACTTGGGCGGGGAGCTGTTTTTT. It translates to CASSNRDYDLGGELFF.

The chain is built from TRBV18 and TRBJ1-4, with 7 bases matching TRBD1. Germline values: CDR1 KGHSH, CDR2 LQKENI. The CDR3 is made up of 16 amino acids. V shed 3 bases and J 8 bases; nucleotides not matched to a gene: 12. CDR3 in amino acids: CASSPGFTGAGEKLFF. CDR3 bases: TGTGCCAGCTCACCCGGATTTACAGGGGCAGGGGAAAAACTGTTTTTT. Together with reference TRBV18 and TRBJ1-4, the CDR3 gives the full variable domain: NAGVMQNPRHLVRRRGQEARLRCSPMKGHSHVYWYRQLPEEGLKFMVYLQKENIIDESGMPKERFSAEFPKEGPSILRIQQVVRGDSAAYFCASSPGFTGAGEKLFFGSGTQLSVL.

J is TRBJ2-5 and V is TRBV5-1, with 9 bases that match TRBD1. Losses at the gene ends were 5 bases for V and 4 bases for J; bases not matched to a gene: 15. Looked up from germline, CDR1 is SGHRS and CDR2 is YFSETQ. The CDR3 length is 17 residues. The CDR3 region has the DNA TGCGCCAGCAGGATTCGTCCCGGGACAGGGAATAGAGAGACCCAGTACTTC. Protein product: CASRIRPGTGNRETQYF.

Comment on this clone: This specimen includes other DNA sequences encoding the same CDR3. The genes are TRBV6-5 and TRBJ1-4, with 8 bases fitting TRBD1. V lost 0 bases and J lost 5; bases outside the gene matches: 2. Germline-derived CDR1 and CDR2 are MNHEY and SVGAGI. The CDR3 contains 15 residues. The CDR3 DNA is TGTGCCAGCAGTTACTCTACAGGGGGGAATGAAAAACTGTTTTTT. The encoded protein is CASSYSTGGNEKLFF.

CDR3 nucleotide sequence: TGTGCCAGCTCTCCTCCCGGGACAGGGTACGAGACCCAGTACTTC. Amino acid sequence: CASSPPGTGYETQYF. This rearrangement joins TRBV18 to TRBJ2-5; 9 bases align to TRBD1. Trimming removed 6 bases from V and 5 bases from J; junction bases left unmatched: 10. The CDR3 consists of 15 residues. The germline CDR1 and CDR2 sequences are KGHSH and LQKENI.

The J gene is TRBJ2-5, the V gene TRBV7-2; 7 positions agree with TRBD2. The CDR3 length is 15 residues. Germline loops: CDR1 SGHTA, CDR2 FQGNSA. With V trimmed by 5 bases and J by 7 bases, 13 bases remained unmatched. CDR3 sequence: CASSPNAWTRGTQYF. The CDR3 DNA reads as TGTGCCAGCAGCCCCAATGCTTGGACTAGGGGGACCCAGTACTTC.

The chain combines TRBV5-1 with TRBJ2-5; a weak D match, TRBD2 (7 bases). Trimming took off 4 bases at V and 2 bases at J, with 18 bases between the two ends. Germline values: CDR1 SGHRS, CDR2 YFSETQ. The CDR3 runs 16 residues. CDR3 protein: CASSGGASGKQETQYF. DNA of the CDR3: TGCGCCAGCAGCGGGGGGGCTAGCGGCAAACAAGAGACCCAGTACTTC.

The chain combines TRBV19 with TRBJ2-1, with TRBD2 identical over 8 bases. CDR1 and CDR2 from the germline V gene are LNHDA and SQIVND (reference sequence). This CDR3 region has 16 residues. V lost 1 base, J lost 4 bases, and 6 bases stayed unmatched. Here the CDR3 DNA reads TGTGCCAGTAGTATAGGGGGCGGGAGGTTTTACAATGAGCAGTTCTTC. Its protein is CASSIGGGRFYNEQFF. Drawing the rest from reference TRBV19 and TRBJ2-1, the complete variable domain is DGGITQSPKYLFRKEGQNVTLSCEQNLNHDAMYWYRQDPGQGLRLIYYSQIVNDFQKGDIAEGYSVSREKKESFPLTVTSAQKNPTAFYLCASSIGGGRFYNEQFFGPGTRLTVL.

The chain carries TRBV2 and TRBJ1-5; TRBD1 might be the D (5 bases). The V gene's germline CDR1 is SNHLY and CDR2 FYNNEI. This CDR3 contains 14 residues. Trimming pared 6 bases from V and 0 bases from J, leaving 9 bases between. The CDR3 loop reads CASRDNLSNQPQHF. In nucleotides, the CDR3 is TGTGCCAGCAGGGACAACCTTAGCAATCAGCCCCAGCATTTT.

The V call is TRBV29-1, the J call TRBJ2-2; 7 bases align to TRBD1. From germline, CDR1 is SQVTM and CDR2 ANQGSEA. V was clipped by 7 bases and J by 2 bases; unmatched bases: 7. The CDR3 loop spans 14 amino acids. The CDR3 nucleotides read TGCAGCGCTCCCAGACAGGGAAACACCGGGGAGCTGTTTTTT. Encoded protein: CSAPRQGNTGELFF.

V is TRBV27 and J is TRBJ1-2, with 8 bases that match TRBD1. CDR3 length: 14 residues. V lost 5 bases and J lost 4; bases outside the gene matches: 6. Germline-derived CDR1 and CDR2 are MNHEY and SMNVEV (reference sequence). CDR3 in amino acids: CASSPRTGSYGYTF. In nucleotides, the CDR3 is TGTGCCAGCAGTCCAAGGACAGGGTCCTATGGCTACACCTTC.

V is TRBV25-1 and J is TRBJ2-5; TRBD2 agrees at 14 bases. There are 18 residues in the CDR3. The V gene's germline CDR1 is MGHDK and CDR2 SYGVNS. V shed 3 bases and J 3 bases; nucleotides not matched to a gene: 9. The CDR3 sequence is CASSDPSVGLAGEETQYF. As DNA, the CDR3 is TGTGCCAGCAGTGACCCATCGGTGGGACTAGCGGGAGAAGAGACCCAGTACTTC. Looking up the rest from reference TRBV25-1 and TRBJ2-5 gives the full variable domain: EADIYQTPRYLVIGTGKKITLECSQTMGHDKMYWYQQDPGMELHLIHYSYGVNSTEKGDLSSESTVSRIRTEHFPLTLESARPSHTSQYLCASSDPSVGLAGEETQYFGPGTRLLVL.